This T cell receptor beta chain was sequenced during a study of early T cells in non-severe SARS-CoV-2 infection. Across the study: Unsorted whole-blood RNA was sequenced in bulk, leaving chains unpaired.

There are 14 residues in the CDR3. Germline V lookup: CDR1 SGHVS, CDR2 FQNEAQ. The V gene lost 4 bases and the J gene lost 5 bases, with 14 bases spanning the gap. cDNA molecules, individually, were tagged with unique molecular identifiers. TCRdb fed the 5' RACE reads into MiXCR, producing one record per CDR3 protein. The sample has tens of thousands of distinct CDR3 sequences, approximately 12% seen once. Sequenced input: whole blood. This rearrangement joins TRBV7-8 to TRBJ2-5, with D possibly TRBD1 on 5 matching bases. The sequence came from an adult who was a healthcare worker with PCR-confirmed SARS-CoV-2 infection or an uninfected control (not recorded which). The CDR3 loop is CASSSDSPLETQYF. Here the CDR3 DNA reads TGTGCCAGCAGCTCCGACAGCCCGCTGGAGACCCAGTACTTC.